The next 22 T cell receptor beta chains were all read from a single sample in a study of cytomegalovirus exposure and HLA in healthy donors. 13 Jbeta primers and 60 Vbeta primers were used for the PCR. Only in-frame clones appear in the TCRdb table, and some are missing; sequencing was by immunoSEQ multiplex PCR. The sample consists of about 160,000 clones, around 79% of them appearing once. The sample was PBMCs. The receptors were gathered from a woman aged 40 to 50 in good health and CMV-seronegative.

V gene TRBV5-1 combines with J gene TRBJ2-1; 7 positions agree with TRBD1. The CDR3 runs 16 residues. Per the germline V gene, CDR1 is SGHRS and CDR2 is YFSETQ. V lost 4 bases and J lost 3; bases outside the gene matches: 10. Here the CDR3 reads CASSREGDSIYNEQFF. CDR3 nucleotides: TGCGCCAGCAGCCGTGAGGGGGACAGCATCTACAATGAGCAGTTCTTC.

The V call is TRBV4-1, the J call TRBJ1-3, with D hard to call. Per the germline V gene, CDR1 is MGHRA and CDR2 is YSYEKL. V was trimmed by 1 base and J by 0 bases, leaving 10 bases between them. There are 16 residues in the CDR3. CDR3 sequence: CASSQARGSSGNTIYF. The CDR3 DNA sequence: TGCGCCAGCAGCCAAGCCCGCGGGAGCTCTGGAAACACCATATATTTT.

The J gene is TRBJ1-1, the V gene TRBV11-3, with TRBD1 matching over 7 bases. The V and J ends lost 2 bases and 8 bases, in that order; junction bases with no gene match: 5. The CDR3 runs to 13 residues. The germline V gene encodes CDR1 SGHNT and CDR2 YENEEA. CDR3 region: CASSLSHRGEAFF. CDR3 DNA sequence: TGTGCCAGCAGCTTATCGCACAGGGGAGAAGCTTTCTTT.

The rearrangement uses TRBV4-2 and TRBJ2-1; D is uncertain. V lost 0 bases, J lost 9 bases, and 18 bases lay in between. The CDR3 has 16 residues. The germline V gene encodes CDR1 LGHNA and CDR2 YNFKEQ. CDR3 DNA sequence: TGTGCCAGCAGCCAAGAAAGTCCTGGCTCTGTCTCTGAGCAGTTCTTC. This translates into CASSQESPGSVSEQFF.

This chain's CDR3 is CASKTDYGNTIYF. The CDR3 DNA reads TGTGCCAGCAAAACAGATTATGGAAACACCATATATTTT. This chain links TRBV6-1 with TRBJ1-3; D unresolved. Germline V gene lookup returns CDR1 MNHNS and CDR2 SASEGT. The V gene lost 7 bases and the J gene lost 3 bases, with 10 bases spanning the gap. The CDR3 runs 13 residues.

This clone was picked up a small number of times. V usage is TRBV25-1 and J usage is TRBJ2-5; 9 nucleotides match TRBD1. Germline lookup yields CDR1 MGHDK and CDR2 SYGVNS. The CDR3 covers 13 residues. V shed 7 bases and J 5 bases; nucleotides not matched to a gene: 5. CDR3 bases: TGTGCCAGCACCGGGACAGGGTCGGAGACCCAGTACTTC. It specifies CASTGTGSETQYF.

The chain has TRBV5-1 and TRBJ1-6; TRBD1 matches at 7 bases. After removal of 1 base from V and 1 base from J, the junction contained 5 bases not matched to a gene. CDR1 is SGHRS and CDR2 is YFSETQ in the germline V gene. The CDR3 contains 17 residues. The CDR3: CASSLSRRGSYNSPLHF. The DNA of the CDR3 is TGCGCCAGCAGCTTGTCTCGCAGGGGGTCCTATAATTCACCCCTCCACTTT.

The V and J genes are TRBV5-6 and TRBJ1-2; D unresolved. CDR1 SGHDT and CDR2 YYEEEE come from the germline V gene. The length of the CDR3 is 15 residues. The V end was cut by 2 bases, the J end by 4 bases, with 15 bases between. This CDR3 is CASSLDTAGVYGYTF. The CDR3 bases are TGTGCCAGCAGCTTAGACACAGCGGGAGTCTATGGCTACACCTTC.

The rearrangement links TRBV28 to TRBJ1-5; no firm D call. The CDR3 has 13 residues. Per the germline V gene, CDR1 is MDHEN and CDR2 is SYDVKM. V lost 6 bases, J lost 6 bases, and 12 bases lay in between. The CDR3: CASSSPQRQPQHF. For the CDR3, the DNA is TGTGCCAGCAGCTCACCCCAGCGTCAGCCCCAGCATTTT.

The chain joins TRBV5-1 to TRBJ2-5; D possibly corresponds to TRBD2 (6 bases). Looked up from germline, CDR1 is SGHRS and CDR2 is YFSETQ. V was pared by 7 bases and J by 4 bases, with 17 bases between. The CDR3 totals 14 residues. The CDR3 loop is CASQRASVVETQYF. The CDR3 DNA is TGCGCCAGCCAGAGGGCTAGCGTCGTAGAGACCCAGTACTTC. The variable domain in full, with the rest retrieved from reference TRBV5-1 and TRBJ2-5, is KAGVTQTPRYLIKTRGQQVTLSCSPISGHRSVSWYQQTPGQGLQFLFEYFSETQRNKGNFPGRFSGRQFSNSRSEMNVSTLELGDSALYLCASQRASVVETQYFGPGTRLLVL.

V gene TRBV7-8 combines with J gene TRBJ2-5; 16 nucleotides align to TRBD2. TRBJ2-7 explains the end of the DNA better; the J call may be wrong. Germline V gene sequence: CDR1 SGHVS, CDR2 FQNEAQ. The CDR3 consists of 14 residues. This CDR3 reads CASEGLAGGYEQYF. CDR3 nucleotides: TGTGCCAGCGAGGGACTAGCGGGGGGGTACGAGCAGTACTTC.

J is TRBJ2-7 and V is TRBV9; weak D call: TRBD1 (6 bases). Trimming removed 2 bases at V and 6 bases at J, with 18 bases between. The CDR3 has 15 amino acids. Germline V gene data show CDR1 as SGDLS and CDR2 as YYNGEE. The CDR3 sequence is CASSVGAGASGEQYF. The CDR3 DNA reads as TGTGCCAGCAGCGTTGGGGCAGGGGCCTCGGGCGAGCAGTACTTC.

The chain recombines TRBV5-1 with TRBJ2-7; D might be TRBD2 (5 bases). CDR3 length: 14 amino acids. Trimming left V 4 bases short and J 7 bases short, with 18 bases between. The germline V gene encodes CDR1 SGHRS and CDR2 YFSETQ. The CDR3 loop is CASSLDWLGSEQYF. In DNA form, the CDR3 reads TGCGCCAGCAGCCTGGACTGGTTGGGGAGTGAGCAGTACTTC. Using reference TRBV5-1 and TRBJ2-7 for the parts outside the CDR3, the full variable domain is KAGVTQTPRYLIKTRGQQVTLSCSPISGHRSVSWYQQTPGQGLQFLFEYFSETQRNKGNFPGRFSGRQFSNSRSEMNVSTLELGDSALYLCASSLDWLGSEQYFGPGTRLTVT.

This clone was seen a few times. The V gene is TRBV28, the J gene TRBJ2-4; unclear D gene. The CDR3 loop spans 12 amino acids. Between the trimmed V and J ends, which lost 2 bases and 11 bases, there was a span of 10 bases. CDR1 and CDR2 (germline): MDHEN, SYDVKM. The CDR3 bases are TGTGCCAGCAGTTTAGATACTACACTTCAGTACTTC. This translates into CASSLDTTLQYF. Looking up the rest from reference TRBV28 and TRBJ2-4 gives the full variable domain: DVKVTQSSRYLVKRTGEKVFLECVQDMDHENMFWYRQDPGLGLRLIYFSYDVKMKEKGDIPEGYSVSREKKERFSLILESASTNQTSMYLCASSLDTTLQYFGAGTRLSVL.

The chain employs TRBV5-1 and TRBJ2-1; 10 nucleotides match TRBD2. The CDR3 is made up of 15 amino acids. In germline, CDR1 is SGHRS, CDR2 YFSETQ. Losses at the gene ends were 2 bases for V and 5 bases for J; bases not matched to a gene: 4. Written as DNA, the CDR3 is TGCGCCAGCAGCTTAACTAGCGGGGAAAACAATGAGCAGTTCTTC. Protein: CASSLTSGENNEQFF.

The rearrangement uses TRBV7-9 and TRBJ2-5, with unresolved D. The CDR3 runs to 14 residues. Germline V gives CDR1 SEHNR, CDR2 FQNEAQ (reference sequence). V gave up 3 bases and J gave up 5 bases, with 13 bases separating them. The CDR3 nucleotides are TGTGCCAGCAGCTTCCCCAAATCCCGGGAGACCCAGTACTTC. Protein product: CASSFPKSRETQYF.

V gene TRBV4-2 combines with J gene TRBJ2-7; 8 bases line up with TRBD1. The germline CDR1 and CDR2 sequences are LGHNA and YNFKEQ. Trimming at V came to 2 bases and at J to 4 bases, leaving 7 bases not matched to a gene. CDR3 length: 15 amino acids. The CDR3 protein is CASSQTTGASYEQYF. In nucleotides, the CDR3 is TGTGCCAGCAGCCAAACGACAGGGGCAAGTTACGAGCAGTACTTC.

V is TRBV29-1 and J is TRBJ2-1, with D perhaps TRBD2 (5 bases). With 5 bases removed from V and 7 bases from J, the gap between germline ends came to 6 bases. This CDR3 is built from 10 residues. Per the germline V gene, CDR1 is SQVTM and CDR2 is ANQGSEA. The DNA for the CDR3 is TGCAGCGTTTCGGGGAATGAGCAGTTCTTC. It translates to CSVSGNEQFF.

The rearrangement uses TRBV10-2 and TRBJ1-3; maybe TRBD1 (5 bases). The CDR3 spans 14 residues. The V gene's germline CDR1 is WSHSY and CDR2 SAAADI. The CDR3 nucleotides are TGCGCTGTGATGAGACGGGGGTCGGGAAACACCATATATTTT. This translates into CAVMRRGSGNTIYF.

The rearrangement links TRBV5-5 to TRBJ1-5; 9 bases are shared with TRBD1. The CDR3 is 15 amino acids. From germline, CDR1 is SGHKS and CDR2 YYEKEE (reference sequence). The trim removed 2 bases at V and 9 bases at J, leaving 9 bases unmatched. CDR3 amino acids: CASSFTTGGERPQHF. For the CDR3, the DNA is TGTGCCAGCAGCTTTACGACAGGGGGGGAGCGGCCCCAGCATTTT.

J is TRBJ1-1 and V is TRBV5-4; TRBD1 is a possible D gene (5 bases). From germline, CDR1 is SGHNT and CDR2 YYREEE (reference sequence). The length of the CDR3 is 16 residues. V lost 5 bases to trimming and J lost 4 bases, with 21 bases between them. The CDR3 protein is CASRASLGLTATEAFF. In DNA, the CDR3 is TGTGCCAGCAGGGCTTCCTTAGGCTTGACAGCCACTGAAGCTTTCTTT.

The sample holds one count of this clone. The chain joins TRBV6-5 to TRBJ1-4; D not certain. The CDR3 is 15 amino acids. V shed 2 bases and J shed 8 bases, with 15 bases lying between them. CDR1 is MNHEY and CDR2 is SVGAGI in the germline V gene. CDR3 nucleotides: TGTGCCAGCAGTTACGTAGGCGAGAGGCGGGAAAAACTGTTTTTT. Translating it yields CASSYVGERREKLFF.